The entry that follows covers one T cell receptor beta chain sequence. Its antigen is undetermined. The table came from immunoSEQ multiplex PCR; TCRdb's copy has only in-frame clones and leaves some out. The table includes some 93,000 clones, 70% to 90% detected once. CDR1 is LNHNV, CDR2 YYDKDF, per germline (reference sequence). The CDR3 totals 15 residues. Deletions cut 0 bases from V and 0 bases from J, with 8 bases between. This sample is part of a study of identifying expanded T cells in peripheral blood. Study-level results: Technical replicates showed roughly 1.2 changed clones; roughly two weeks about 16; four weeks 19.

Material: blood. The J gene is TRBJ1-1, the V gene TRBV15; D gene uncertain. The receptor comes from a person aged 18-70 years in good health. CDR3 sequence (DNA): TGTGCCACCAGCAGAGATGGGCTCATGAACACTGAAGCTTTCTTT. Amino acids: CATSRDGLMNTEAFF.